The rows below give T cell receptor beta chains drawn from one sample of a study of early T cells in non-severe SARS-CoV-2 infection. TCRdb used MiXCR to reprocess the 5' RACE reads, holding one entry per CDR3 protein. The table includes fewer than 120,000 distinct CDR3 sequences, roughly 12% detected once. Specimen: whole blood, collected at baseline. The origin of the receptors is an adult who was a healthcare worker with PCR-confirmed SARS-CoV-2 infection or an uninfected control (not recorded which). The CDR3 runs from the conserved cysteine through the conserved F or W. A D gene is named only where the DNA matches it firmly. Size tells how often a clone was seen (once, few, many) or the class of an expanded clone, and some rows leave it out.

clone_size j_call d_call v_call cdr3_aa cdr3_nt
few TRBJ1-6 - TRBV2 CASRRDGNSPLHF TGTGCCAGCAGGAGGGACGGCAATTCACCCCTCCACTTT
once TRBJ2-1 TRBD2 TRBV7-9 CASSLGRGLAGVLPSIEQFF TGTGCCAGCAGCTTAGGCCGGGGGCTAGCGGGAGTTCTCCCAAGCATTGAGCAGTTCTTC
- TRBJ2-2 - TRBV12-3/TRBV12-4 CASTHAGQNTGELFF TGTGCCAGCACCCATGCAGGGCAAAACACCGGGGAGCTGTTTTTT
- TRBJ1-3 - TRBV18 CASSPPGAASSSSGNTIYF TGTGCCAGCTCACCACCGGGGGCGGCTTCATCTAGCTCTGGAAACACCATATATTTT
- TRBJ2-2 - TRBV24-1 CASRSRAGTGELFF TGTGCCTCAAGGAGTCGAGCCGGCACCGGGGAGCTGTTTTTT
- TRBJ2-5 - TRBV4-1 CASSQWEIETQYF TGCGCCAGCAGCCAATGGGAAATCGAGACCCAGTACTTC
few TRBJ1-2 - TRBV5-6 CASSNPYPGNYGYTF TGTGCCAGCAGCAATCCATACCCCGGCAACTATGGCTACACCTTC
- TRBJ2-2 - TRBV7-3 CASSLQTGELFF TGTGCCAGCAGCTTACAAACCGGGGAGCTGTTTTTT
- TRBJ1-2 - TRBV9 CASSRGQGNYGYTF TGTGCCAGCAGCCGGGGGCAGGGCAACTATGGCTACACCTTC
few TRBJ1-1 - TRBV3-1 CASSHTGAGTEAFF TGTGCCAGCAGCCATACAGGAGCGGGAACTGAAGCTTTCTTT
- TRBJ1-5 - TRBV18 CASSPLGTDVSNQPQHF TGTGCCAGCTCACCACTTGGGACGGACGTTAGCAATCAGCCCCAGCATTTT
- TRBJ1-4 - TRBV4-1 CASSHRSSEKLFF TGCGCCAGCAGCCATAGAAGTAGTGAAAAACTGTTTTTT
many TRBJ1-1 TRBD1 TRBV18 CASSPIGQDAFF TGTGCCAGCTCACCAATAGGACAGGACGCTTTCTTT
few TRBJ1-2 TRBD1 TRBV2 CASSVQGFGYTF TGTGCCAGCAGTGTACAGGGGTTTGGCTACACCTTC
- TRBJ2-1 - TRBV29-1 CSDRDNNEQFF TGCAGCGACCGGGATAACAATGAGCAGTTCTTC
- TRBJ1-1 - TRBV7-9 CASSPVTNTEAFF TGTGCCAGCAGCCCAGTGACGAACACTGAAGCTTTCTTT
few TRBJ2-1 TRBD2 TRBV20-1 CSARDKLAGGFSYNEQFF TGCAGTGCTAGAGATAAACTAGCGGGAGGTTTTTCCTACAATGAGCAGTTCTTC
few TRBJ1-2 TRBD1 TRBV3-1 CASSRTGGGGYTF TGTGCCAGCAGCCGGACAGGGGGAGGAGGCTACACCTTC
few TRBJ2-2 - TRBV7-9 CASSFPGPATELFF TGTGCCAGCAGCTTTCCGGGCCCCGCTACGGAGCTGTTTTTT
- TRBJ2-5 - TRBV4-1 CASSPRRADPQETQYF TGCGCCAGCAGCCCCCGCAGGGCAGATCCCCAAGAGACCCAGTACTTC
- TRBJ2-7 TRBD1 TRBV18 CASSPRQGSSYEQYF TGTGCCAGCTCACCACGACAGGGATCCTCCTACGAGCAGTACTTC
- TRBJ1-2 - TRBV5-1 CASSLVGTGNHTF -
few TRBJ2-4 - TRBV5-1 CASGPDLLAKNIQYF TGCGCCAGCGGCCCGGACCTGCTAGCCAAAAACATTCAGTACTTC
- TRBJ2-2 - TRBV5-5 CASSQPVVANTGELFF TGTGCCAGCAGCCAACCGGTGGTGGCGAACACCGGGGAGCTGTTTTTT
many TRBJ2-5 TRBD2 TRBV3-1 CASSQEGAAGVQETQYF TGTGCCAGCAGCCAAGAGGGTGCGGCGGGAGTCCAAGAGACCCAGTACTTC
- TRBJ2-7 TRBD2 TRBV20-1 CSATGLAGAYEQYF TGCAGTGCTACGGGACTAGCGGGAGCCTACGAGCAGTACTTC
- TRBJ2-4 - TRBV6-5 CASSYSAWIAKNIQYF TGTGCCAGCAGTTACTCGGCCTGGATAGCCAAAAACATTCAGTACTTC
- TRBJ1-1 TRBD1 TRBV9 CASSVSTGRQGTEAFF TGTGCCAGCAGCGTTTCGACAGGGAGACAAGGCACTGAAGCTTTCTTT
few TRBJ1-5 - TRBV19 CASSIVEGMGNQPQHF TGTGCCAGTAGTATAGTAGAGGGAATGGGCAATCAGCCCCAGCATTTT
- TRBJ2-1 TRBD2 TRBV5-1 CASSLERLAGGRAEFF TGCGCCAGCAGCTTGGAGAGACTAGCGGGAGGTCGGGCGGAGTTCTTC
- TRBJ2-3 - TRBV11-2 CASSLGFSGTDTQYF TGTGCCAGCAGCTTAGGCTTTTCGGGCACAGATACGCAGTATTTT
many TRBJ1-5 TRBD1 TRBV12-3/TRBV12-4 CASSLGQGRQPQHF TGTGCCAGCAGTTTAGGACAGGGACGTCAGCCCCAGCATTTT
- TRBJ1-1 - TRBV2 CASSPLSEAFF TGTGCCAGCAGTCCATTGTCTGAAGCTTTCTTT
few TRBJ1-5 - TRBV12-3/TRBV12-4 CASSFRGGGNQPQHF TGTGCCAGCAGTTTTCGAGGGGGTGGCAATCAGCCCCAGCATTTT
few TRBJ1-1 TRBD1 TRBV28 CASSQQGDTEAFF TGTGCCAGCAGCCAACAGGGGGACACTGAAGCTTTCTTT
- TRBJ1-1 - TRBV28 CGSSGNTEAFF TGTGGCAGCAGCGGAAACACTGAAGCTTTCTTT
few TRBJ1-3 - TRBV3-1 CASSRNGNTIYF TGTGCCAGCAGCCGGAACGGAAACACCATATATTTT
once TRBJ2-3 - TRBV28 CASSFSGQPDTQYF TGTGCCAGCAGTTTCTCCGGACAGCCAGATACGCAGTATTTT
- TRBJ2-3 - TRBV29-1 CSASSGFTDTQYF TGCAGCGCCTCAAGCGGCTTCACAGATACGCAGTATTTT
- TRBJ2-1 - TRBV19 CASSKRDTYNEQFF TGTGCCAGTAGTAAACGGGACACCTACAATGAGCAGTTCTTC
- TRBJ1-3 - TRBV6-5 CASSWGLGAGNTIYF TGTGCCAGCAGTTGGGGGCTCGGGGCTGGAAACACCATATATTTT
many TRBJ1-2 - TRBV5-1 CASSLDRNYGYTF TGCGCCAGCAGCTTGGACAGAAACTATGGCTACACCTTC
- TRBJ1-4 TRBD1 TRBV7-9 CAGQGNNEKLFF TGTGCCGGACAGGGGAATAATGAAAAACTGTTTTTT
many TRBJ1-2 TRBD1 TRBV28 CASSLTLTGGYGYTF TGTGCCAGCAGTCTAACCCTGACAGGGGGCTATGGCTACACCTTC
few TRBJ1-2 - TRBV20-1 CSATGSYGYTF TGCAGTGCTACGGGTAGCTATGGCTACACCTTC
many TRBJ1-5 - TRBV18 CASSPSYDQPQHF TGTGCCAGCTCACCCTCATATGACCAGCCCCAGCATTTT
- TRBJ1-6 - TRBV28 CASSFQGIPLHF TGTGCCAGCAGTTTTCAGGGGATCCCCCTCCACTTT
few TRBJ1-6 TRBD1 TRBV20-1 CSARDRTGGNSPLHF TGCAGTGCTAGAGATCGTACAGGGGGTAATTCACCCCTCCACTTT
- TRBJ2-7 - TRBV7-9 CASSSRLNSYEQYF TGTGCCAGCAGCTCCCGACTCAACTCCTACGAGCAGTACTTC
few TRBJ2-6 - TRBV2 CASSRGTGANVLTF TGTGCCAGCAGTAGGGGGACTGGGGCCAACGTCCTGACTTTC
- TRBJ2-7 TRBD1 TRBV6-5 CASRRTGRTYEQYF TGTGCCAGCAGACGGACAGGGCGCACCTACGAGCAGTACTTC
few TRBJ2-2 TRBD2 TRBV28 CASSPQIAGGHTGELFF TGTGCCAGCAGTCCCCAGATAGCGGGGGGCCACACCGGGGAGCTGTTTTTT
- TRBJ2-1 TRBD2 TRBV20-1 CSASGGAAFDNEQFF TGCAGTGCTAGCGGGGGGGCCGCTTTTGACAATGAGCAGTTCTTC
- TRBJ1-1 - TRBV27 CASSRTGVTTEAFF TGTGCCAGCAGCCGGACGGGCGTTACGACTGAAGCTTTCTTT